This T cell receptor beta chain appears in the sequencing data of a study of blood T cell repertoires in COVID-19. Per the germline V gene, CDR1 is SGHRS and CDR2 is YFSETQ. The CDR3 totals 14 residues. With 4 bases removed from V and 6 bases from J, the gap between germline ends came to 14 bases. Clones were read by immunoSEQ multiplex PCR, and TCRdb kept only the in-frame ones, dropping some. Of fewer than 200,000 clones listed, approximately 82% were seen once; the top ten hold 15% to 20%. This clone showed up just a few times. J is TRBJ2-1 and V is TRBV5-1; D is perhaps TRBD2 (5 bases). Specimen: PBMCs or T cells enriched from blood (not recorded which). The TCR originated in a woman between 50 and 59 years old who had recovered from COVID-19. The CDR3 reads CASSPGSTSNEQFF. The DNA for the CDR3 is TGCGCCAGCAGCCCGGGAAGCACAAGCAATGAGCAGTTCTTC.